These T cell receptor beta chains were read from a single sample in a study of cytomegalovirus exposure and HLA in healthy donors. Sequenced by immunoSEQ multiplex PCR; TCRdb stores in-frame clones only, minus some. The table includes under 250,000 clones, 85% detected once. Source material: PBMCs. The receptors come from a human donor in good health. CDR3s include the opening cysteine and the closing phenylalanine or tryptophan. The D gene is left open where the match is weak. Clone size is stated in some rows and not others, as once, few, many or a class when expanded.

d_gene	v_gene	abundance	j_gene	CDR3nt	CDR3aa
.	TRBV18	.	TRBJ1-2	TGTGCCAGCTCACCTTCCGTACAGGGCGGGTTAGGTGGCTACACCTTC	CASSPSVQGGLGGYTF
TRBD1	TRBV25-1	once	TRBJ1-2	TGTGCCAGCAGTGCCCTCGGACAGGGGGGTGTCGGCTACACCTTC	CASSALGQGGVGYTF
TRBD2	TRBV4-1	few	TRBJ2-1	TGCGCCAGCAGCTCCACCTCTAGCGGAGCGAGCTCCTACAATGAGCAGTTCTTC	CASSSTSSGASSYNEQFF
TRBD2	TRBV4-1	.	TRBJ2-7	TGCGCCAGCAGCCAGGCTAGCGGTCCCTACGAGCAGTACTTC	CASSQASGPYEQYF
TRBD2	TRBV4-1	.	TRBJ2-5	TGCGCCAGCAGCCCACGGGGGGAGCCGAGGGAGACCCAGTACTTC	CASSPRGEPRETQYF
.	TRBV21-1	.	TRBJ2-2	TGTGCCAGCAGCAACCCTTTATTCTGGGCGGGACGGTACACCGGGGAGCTGTTTTTT	CASSNPLFWAGRYTGELFF
.	TRBV7-3	.	TRBJ2-2	TGTGCCAGCAGCTTAATCCGGAACACCGGGGAGCTGTTTTTT	CASSLIRNTGELFF
TRBD2	TRBV4-2	.	TRBJ2-7	TGTGCCAGCAGCCATACGGGACTAGCGGGTCCTCGGATTAGGTACGAGCAGTACTTC	CASSHTGLAGPRIRYEQYF
.	TRBV19	.	TRBJ1-5	TGTGCCAGTAGTGCCGGGGGGGGTAGCAATCAGCCCCAGCATTTT	CASSAGGGSNQPQHF
TRBD2	TRBV7-9	.	TRBJ2-7	TGTTCCAGCAGCTCCGCGGGGGGGAAGGGTTACGAGCAGTACTTC	CSSSSAGGKGYEQYF
TRBD2	TRBV11-3	.	TRBJ2-1	TGTGCCAGCAGCTCAATAGCGGGAGGGGACAATGAGCAGTTCTTC	CASSSIAGGDNEQFF
.	TRBV7-8	.	TRBJ1-5	TGTGCCAGCAGCTCGGCCAGGGTCTCTAGCAATCAGCCCCAGCATTTT	CASSSARVSSNQPQHF
.	TRBV7-9	.	TRBJ2-7	TGTGCCAGCAGCTCTGCAGTCGGGTCCTACGAGCAGTACTTC	CASSSAVGSYEQYF
TRBD1	TRBV7-9	.	TRBJ2-5	TGTGCCAGCAGCTTAGGGGACAGGGTCCAAGAGACCCAGTACTTC	CASSLGDRVQETQYF
.	TRBV5-4	.	TRBJ2-1	TGTGCCAGCAGCTTGGAGCGGTACTACAATGAGCAGTTCTTC	CASSLERYYNEQFF
.	TRBV6-1	.	TRBJ2-7	TGTGCCAGCAGTGACTTCACCGGGACTGGTTCCTACGAGCAGTACTTC	CASSDFTGTGSYEQYF
.	TRBV7-6	.	TRBJ2-1	TGTGCCAGCAGCCCAGGGGTGACCTACAATGAGCAGTTCTTC	CASSPGVTYNEQFF
TRBD1	TRBV9	once	TRBJ1-2	TGTGCCAGCAGCGTCAGGGGGTCCGGTCACTATGGCTACACCTTC	CASSVRGSGHYGYTF
TRBD1	TRBV7-9	few	TRBJ1-1	TGTGCCAGCAGCCCTCACAGGGGGCAGACCACTGAAGCTTTCTTT	CASSPHRGQTTEAFF
TRBD2	TRBV5-1	few	TRBJ2-3	TGCGCCAGCAGCAGGACTAGCTCTACGCAGTATTTT	CASSRTSSTQYF
TRBD1	TRBV19	few	TRBJ1-5	TGTGCCAGTAGTCAAGGACAGGGCAAGTTGGTGAACAATCAGCCCCAGCATTTT	CASSQGQGKLVNNQPQHF
.	TRBV25-1	.	TRBJ2-7	TGTGCCAGCAGTGCCGCGTACCACCGCCCCTACGAGCAGTACTTC	CASSAAYHRPYEQYF
.	TRBV7-8	.	TRBJ2-1	TGTGCCAGCAGCTCCCGACAGGACTCCTACAATGAGCAGTTCTTC	CASSSRQDSYNEQFF
.	TRBV19	.	TRBJ2-7	TGTGCCAGTAGGGCCCAGGCAGCCCCCTACGAGCAGTACTTC	CASRAQAAPYEQYF
.	TRBV19	.	TRBJ2-7	TGTGCCAGTAGTATTCACGACTCCTACGAGCAGTACTTC	CASSIHDSYEQYF
.	TRBV21-1	.	TRBJ1-3	TGTGCCAGCAGCAAAGCCCCCGGACAGGGGAGGGAAAACACCATATATTTT	CASSKAPGQGRENTIYF
TRBD2	TRBV19	.	TRBJ2-3	TGTGCCAGTAGCCGCGGTATGGCTAGCGGATCAGATACGCAGTATTTT	CASSRGMASGSDTQYF
.	TRBV29-1	once	TRBJ2-5	TGCAGCGTTGACGAAGCAGCGGAGACCCAGTACTTC	CSVDEAAETQYF
TRBD2	TRBV2	.	TRBJ2-3	TGTGCCACCCCCCCTGGGCCAGGGACTAGCGGGGTCTACACAGATACGCAGTATTTT	CATPPGPGTSGVYTDTQYF
TRBD2	TRBV2	.	TRBJ2-1	TGTGCCAGCAGTGTTCTTACAGCGGGAGGGTATGACAATGAGCAGTTCTTC	CASSVLTAGGYDNEQFF
.	TRBV7-9	.	TRBJ2-5	TGTGCCAGCAGCTCCTCAACTGCTTACTTC	CASSSSTAYF
TRBD2	TRBV7-6	.	TRBJ2-1	TGTGCCAGCAGCCCCAGGACTAGCGGGAGGACCTACAATGAGCAGTTCTTC	CASSPRTSGRTYNEQFF
.	TRBV19	.	TRBJ1-5	TGTGCCAGTAGTATTCCGCAGAACAATCAGCCCCAGCATTTT	CASSIPQNNQPQHF
.	TRBV5-1	.	TRBJ2-3	TGCGCCAGCAGCTTAATAGGGGACACAGATACGCAGTATTTT	CASSLIGDTDTQYF
.	TRBV18	.	TRBJ2-1	TGTGCCAGCTCACCTATTCCGGGCAATGAGCAGTTCTTC	CASSPIPGNEQFF
.	TRBV14	.	TRBJ2-3	TGTGCCAGCAGCCTTGGGACATTTCGCCCAGATACGCAGTATTTT	CASSLGTFRPDTQYF
TRBD2	TRBV6-9	.	TRBJ2-1	TGTGCCAGCAGTTTCCCGGGACAGGGGGGACTAGCGGGAGGGCGGGAGCAGTTCTTC	CASSFPGQGGLAGGREQFF
.	TRBV11-2	once	TRBJ2-3	TGTGCCAGCAGCTTAGGTTGGGCTAGCGGCACAGATACGCAGTATTTT	CASSLGWASGTDTQYF
.	TRBV6-1	.	TRBJ2-7	TGTGCCAGCAGTGCCGGGGGAGGACGGGTCTACGAGCAGTACTTC	CASSAGGGRVYEQYF
TRBD1	TRBV10-2	.	TRBJ2-3	TGCGCCAGCAGCGACTGGACAGGCCGTCCGACAGATACGCAGTATTTT	CASSDWTGRPTDTQYF
TRBD2	TRBV29-1	.	TRBJ2-1	TGCAGCGTTCGCCCCCGACTAGCGCTGAGCAATGAGCAGTTCTTC	CSVRPRLALSNEQFF
TRBD2	TRBV7-7	once	TRBJ2-5	TGTGCTAGCAGCTTAGAGGGGAGTGGCGGGAGGCTGACGGGAGAGACCCAGTACTTC	CASSLEGSGGRLTGETQYF
TRBD2	TRBV14	.	TRBJ2-7	TGTGCCAGCAGCCAAGCCCGCGGGAGCTTTTACGAGCAGTACTTC	CASSQARGSFYEQYF
.	TRBV19	.	TRBJ1-2	TGTGCCAGTAGTACCGAGTCAACAGGCAACTATGGCTACACCTTC	CASSTESTGNYGYTF
TRBD1	TRBV7-9	.	TRBJ1-1	TGTGCCAGCAGCTTCGGCGACAGGGACGAGGATGAAGCTTTCTTT	CASSFGDRDEDEAFF
TRBD2	TRBV2	.	TRBJ2-7	TGTGCCAGCAGTGTGGAGAGACTAGCCTCCGAGCAGTACTTC	CASSVERLASEQYF
.	TRBV21-1	once	TRBJ2-7	TGTGCCAGCAACTCCGAGGGGGTACCGGGACCGATAATGATAGCCCCCTACGAGCAGTACTTC	CASNSEGVPGPIMIAPYEQYF
.	TRBV30	few	TRBJ2-7	TGTGCCTGGAGTGTCGACAGGATCTACGAGCAGTACTTC	CAWSVDRIYEQYF
TRBD2	TRBV5-1	.	TRBJ2-3	TGCGCCAGCAGCTTCGGACTAGCGGGAGCCCCAGGAGATACGCAGTATTTT	CASSFGLAGAPGDTQYF
.	TRBV4-2	.	TRBJ2-3	TGTGCCAGCAGCCAAGGGTCCGGGGTTGGCACAGATACGCAGTATTTT	CASSQGSGVGTDTQYF
.	TRBV6-4	.	TRBJ2-5	TGTGCCAGCAGTGGGGGGCCGCAAGAGACCCAGTACTTC	CASSGGPQETQYF
.	TRBV11-2	.	TRBJ2-7	TGTGCCAGCAGTTTGACCACAGGGCCCTACGAGCAGTACTTC	CASSLTTGPYEQYF
.	TRBV5-1	once	TRBJ1-1	TGCGCCAGCAGCTTCGGGGCAGGGGACACTGAAGCTTTCTTT	CASSFGAGDTEAFF
TRBD2	TRBV11-2	.	TRBJ2-1	TGTGCCAGCAGGCCAGGCGGGAGACGAAATGAGCAGTTCTTC	CASRPGGRRNEQFF
.	TRBV2	.	TRBJ1-2	TGTGCCAGCTACACGACCAGGGTCCCCCGTGGTGGCTACACCTTC	CASYTTRVPRGGYTF